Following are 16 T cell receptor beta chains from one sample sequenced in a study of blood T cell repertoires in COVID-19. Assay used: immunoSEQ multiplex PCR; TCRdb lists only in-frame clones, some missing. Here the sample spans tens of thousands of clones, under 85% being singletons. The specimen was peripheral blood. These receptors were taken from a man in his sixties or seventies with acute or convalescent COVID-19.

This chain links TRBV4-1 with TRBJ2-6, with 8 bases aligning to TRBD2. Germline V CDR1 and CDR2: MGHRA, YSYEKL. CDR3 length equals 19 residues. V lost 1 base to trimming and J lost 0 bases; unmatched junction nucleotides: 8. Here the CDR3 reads CASSQARTGGSSGANVLTF. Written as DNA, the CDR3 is TGCGCCAGCAGCCAAGCGCGGACGGGGGGGAGCTCTGGGGCCAACGTCCTGACTTTC.

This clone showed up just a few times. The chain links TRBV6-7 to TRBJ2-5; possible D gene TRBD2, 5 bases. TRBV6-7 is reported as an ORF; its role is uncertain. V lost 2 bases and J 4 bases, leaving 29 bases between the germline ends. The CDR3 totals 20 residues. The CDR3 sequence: CASSYPNIATLPPVGETQYF. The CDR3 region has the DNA TGTGCCAGCAGTTACCCCAATATAGCGACGCTCCCTCCGGTTGGAGAGACCCAGTACTTC.

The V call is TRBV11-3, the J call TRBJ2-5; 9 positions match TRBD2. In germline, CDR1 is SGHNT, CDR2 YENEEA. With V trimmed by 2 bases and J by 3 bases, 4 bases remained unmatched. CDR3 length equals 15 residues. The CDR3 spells CASSLRQRGEETQYF. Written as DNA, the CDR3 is TGTGCCAGCAGCTTACGGCAGCGGGGGGAAGAGACCCAGTACTTC.

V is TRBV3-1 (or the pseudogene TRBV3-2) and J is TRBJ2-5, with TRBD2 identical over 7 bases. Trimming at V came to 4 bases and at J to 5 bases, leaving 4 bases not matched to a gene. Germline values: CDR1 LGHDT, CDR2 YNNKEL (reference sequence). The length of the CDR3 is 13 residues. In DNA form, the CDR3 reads TGTGCCAGCAGCCCCGAGGGAGGGGAGACCCAGTACTTC. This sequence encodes CASSPEGGETQYF.

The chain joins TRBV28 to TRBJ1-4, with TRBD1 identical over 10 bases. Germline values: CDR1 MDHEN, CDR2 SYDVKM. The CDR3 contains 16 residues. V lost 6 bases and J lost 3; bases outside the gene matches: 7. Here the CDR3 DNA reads TGTGCCAGCAGAAACGACAGGGGGCAACCTAATGAAAAACTGTTTTTT. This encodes CASRNDRGQPNEKLFF.

CDR3 in DNA: TGTGCCACCAGCGAAGAAGGGCCAGGGGAGACCCAGTACTTC. Encoded protein: CATSEEGPGETQYF. The chain has TRBV24-1 and TRBJ2-5, with D possibly matching TRBD1 (5 bases). Per germline, CDR1 KGHDR and CDR2 SFDVKD. This CDR3 contains 14 residues. V dropped 7 bases and J dropped 5 bases, with 16 bases sitting between them.

CDR3 loop: CASSPTSGIPYEQYV. CDR3 bases: TGTGCCAGCAGTCCGACTAGCGGGATACCCTACGAGCAGTACGTC. This rearrangement joins TRBV2 to TRBJ2-7, with TRBD2 matching 11 bases. This CDR3 region has 15 residues. V was pared by 5 bases and J by 2 bases, with 5 bases of the junction left unmatched. The V gene's germline CDR1 is SNHLY and CDR2 FYNNEI.

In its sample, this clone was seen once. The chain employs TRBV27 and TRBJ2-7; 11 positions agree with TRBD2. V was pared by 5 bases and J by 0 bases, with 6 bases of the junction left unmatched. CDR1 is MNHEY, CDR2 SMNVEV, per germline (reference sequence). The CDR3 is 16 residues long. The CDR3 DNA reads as TGTGCCAGCAGTGCAAGACTAGCGGGGCCCTCCTACGAGCAGTACTTC. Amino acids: CASSARLAGPSYEQYF.

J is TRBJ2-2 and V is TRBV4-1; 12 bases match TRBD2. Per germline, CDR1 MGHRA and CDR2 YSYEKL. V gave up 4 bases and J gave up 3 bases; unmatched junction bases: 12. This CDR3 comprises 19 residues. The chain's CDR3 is CASSRSPLAGGPHTGELFF. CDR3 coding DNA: TGCGCCAGCAGCCGATCTCCCCTAGCGGGGGGGCCGCACACCGGGGAGCTGTTTTTT.

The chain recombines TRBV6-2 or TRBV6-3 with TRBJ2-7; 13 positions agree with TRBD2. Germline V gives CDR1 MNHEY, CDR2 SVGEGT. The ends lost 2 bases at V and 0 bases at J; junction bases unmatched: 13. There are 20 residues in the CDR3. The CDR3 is CASSYPPQTSGGISSYEQYF. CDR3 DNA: TGTGCCAGCAGTTACCCTCCACAGACTAGCGGGGGGATTTCCTCCTACGAGCAGTACTTC.

As DNA, the CDR3 is TGTGCCAGCAGCTCGACAGGGACTTATGGCTACACCTTC. Translation gives CASSSTGTYGYTF. The rearrangement joins TRBV13 to TRBJ1-2; 7 nucleotides match TRBD1. Germline assignment: CDR1 PRHDT and CDR2 FYEKMQ (reference sequence). Trimming took 4 bases from V and 5 from J; bases not matched to a gene: 4. CDR3 length equals 13 residues.

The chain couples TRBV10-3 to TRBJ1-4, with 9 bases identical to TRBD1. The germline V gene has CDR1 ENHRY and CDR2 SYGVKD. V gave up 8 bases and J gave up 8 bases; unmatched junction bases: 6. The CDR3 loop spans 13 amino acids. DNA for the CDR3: TGTGCCATCCAGGGACAGGGTGGAGAAAAACTGTTTTTT. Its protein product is CAIQGQGGEKLFF.

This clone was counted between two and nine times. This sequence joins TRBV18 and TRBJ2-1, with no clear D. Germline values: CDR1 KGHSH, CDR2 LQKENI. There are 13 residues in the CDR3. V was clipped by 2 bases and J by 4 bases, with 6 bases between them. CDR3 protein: CASSPTGYNEQFF. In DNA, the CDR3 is TGTGCCAGCTCACCAACGGGTTACAATGAGCAGTTCTTC. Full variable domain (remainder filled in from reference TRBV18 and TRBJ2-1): NAGVMQNPRHLVRRRGQEARLRCSPMKGHSHVYWYRQLPEEGLKFMVYLQKENIIDESGMPKERFSAEFPKEGPSILRIQQVVRGDSAAYFCASSPTGYNEQFFGPGTRLTVL.

The DNA for the CDR3 is TGTGCCAGCAGCCAAGATATGGGTTACGGGTACGAGCAGTACTTC. Translating gives CASSQDMGYGYEQYF. The chain is built from TRBV3-1 (or the pseudogene TRBV3-2) and TRBJ2-7; D call uncertain. Germline V gene sequence: CDR1 LGHDT, CDR2 YNNKEL (reference sequence). The CDR3 spans 15 residues. V lost 0 bases, J lost 4 bases, and 13 bases lay in between.

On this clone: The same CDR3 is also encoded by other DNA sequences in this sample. The CDR3 loop reads CASSLGAGGLHYEQYF. CDR3 DNA: TGTGCCAGCAGCCTGGGGGCGGGGGGGCTCCACTACGAGCAGTACTTC. The chain joins TRBV11-2 to TRBJ2-7; 9 bases agree with TRBD2. This CDR3 comprises 16 residues. V trimming: 5 bases; J trimming: 3 bases; junction bases outside the gene matches: 11. CDR1 is SGHAT and CDR2 is FQNNGV in the germline V gene.

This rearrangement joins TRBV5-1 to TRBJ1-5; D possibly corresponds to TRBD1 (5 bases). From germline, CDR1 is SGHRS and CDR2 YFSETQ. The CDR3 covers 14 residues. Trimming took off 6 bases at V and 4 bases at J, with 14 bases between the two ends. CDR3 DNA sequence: TGCGCCAGCACCCTTCTCCCAGGGAATCAGCCCCAGCATTTT. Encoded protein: CASTLLPGNQPQHF.